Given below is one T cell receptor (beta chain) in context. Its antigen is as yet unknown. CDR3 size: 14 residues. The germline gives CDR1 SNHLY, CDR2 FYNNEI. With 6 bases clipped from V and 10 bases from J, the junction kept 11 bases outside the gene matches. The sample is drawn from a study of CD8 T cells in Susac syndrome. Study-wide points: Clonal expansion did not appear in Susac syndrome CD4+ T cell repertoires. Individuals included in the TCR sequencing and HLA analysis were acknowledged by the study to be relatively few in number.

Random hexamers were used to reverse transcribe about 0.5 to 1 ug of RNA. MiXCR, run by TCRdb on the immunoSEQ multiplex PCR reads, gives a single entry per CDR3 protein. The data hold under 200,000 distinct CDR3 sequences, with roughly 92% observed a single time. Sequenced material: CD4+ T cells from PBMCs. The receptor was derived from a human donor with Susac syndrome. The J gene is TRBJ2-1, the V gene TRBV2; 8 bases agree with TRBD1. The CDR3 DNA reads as TGTGCCAGCAGCCCCTGGGGGACAGGCGGGGAGCAGTTCTTC. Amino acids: CASSPWGTGGEQFF.